These T cell receptor beta chains were read from a single sample in a study of blood T cell repertoires in COVID-19. Assay: immunoSEQ multiplex PCR; the TCRdb copy retains only in-frame clones and omits some. This table holds roughly 150,000 clones, around 80% found once. The sequenced sample was PBMCs or T cells enriched from blood (not recorded which). The source is an older woman in a cohort exposed to, infected with or recovered from COVID-19 (not recorded which). CDR3s include the opening cysteine and the closing phenylalanine or tryptophan. The order of the fields is J gene, V gene, D gene, clone size, CDR3 protein, CDR3 DNA. D genes are given only for firm matches. Not every row has a clone size; where given, it reads once, few, many or a size class.

j_gene: TRBJ2-3; v_gene: TRBV18; d_gene: TRBD2; abundance: few; CDR3aa: CASSRRTSGRTDTQYF; CDR3nt: TGTGCCAGCTCACGGAGGACTAGCGGGAGAACAGATACGCAGTATTTT
j_gene: TRBJ1-1; v_gene: TRBV5-1; d_gene: -; abundance: -; CDR3aa: CASSTSTVGTEAFF; CDR3nt: TGCGCCAGCAGCACGTCGACAGTCGGCACTGAAGCTTTCTTT
j_gene: TRBJ1-2; v_gene: TRBV19; d_gene: TRBD1; abundance: -; CDR3aa: CASRTRGQGLFGYTF; CDR3nt: TGTGCCAGCCGCACCCGGGGACAGGGACTCTTTGGCTACACCTTC
j_gene: TRBJ1-2; v_gene: TRBV18; d_gene: TRBD1; abundance: few; CDR3aa: CASSTTGGSEGYTF; CDR3nt: TGTGCCAGCTCAACGACAGGGGGTTCAGAGGGCTACACCTTC
j_gene: TRBJ2-7; v_gene: TRBV6-2/TRBV6-3; d_gene: -; abundance: few; CDR3aa: CASSYRDIYEQYF; CDR3nt: TGTGCCAGCAGTTATCGGGACATTTACGAGCAGTACTTC
j_gene: TRBJ2-7; v_gene: TRBV5-4; d_gene: -; abundance: -; CDR3aa: CASSAGRGLPSYEQYF; CDR3nt: TGTGCCAGCAGTGCAGGTCGGGGACTTCCATCCTACGAGCAGTACTTC
j_gene: TRBJ2-5; v_gene: TRBV28; d_gene: TRBD2; abundance: -; CDR3aa: CASSLSLAGGIRETQYF; CDR3nt: TGTGCCAGCAGTTTGTCACTAGCGGGAGGAATTCGAGAGACCCAGTACTTC
j_gene: TRBJ2-1; v_gene: TRBV24-1; d_gene: -; abundance: -; CDR3aa: CATSDWGHPSSYNEQFF; CDR3nt: TGTGCCACCAGTGACTGGGGACATCCTAGCTCCTACAATGAGCAGTTCTTC
j_gene: TRBJ1-3; v_gene: TRBV11-2; d_gene: -; abundance: -; CDR3aa: CASSLGSDAGLSGNTIYF; CDR3nt: TGTGCCAGCAGCTTAGGGTCAGACGCTGGACTCTCTGGAAACACCATATATTTT
j_gene: TRBJ2-1; v_gene: TRBV7-2; d_gene: -; abundance: few; CDR3aa: CASSLASSNNEQFF; CDR3nt: TGTGCCAGCAGCTTAGCTTCTAGCAACAATGAGCAGTTCTTC
j_gene: TRBJ1-1; v_gene: TRBV5-4; d_gene: -; abundance: -; CDR3aa: CASSLGGLRVGSGEAFF; CDR3nt: TGTGCCAGCAGCTTGGGGGGCCTACGGGTTGGATCCGGGGAAGCTTTCTTT
j_gene: TRBJ1-4; v_gene: TRBV24-1; d_gene: -; abundance: -; CDR3aa: CATSDATGPNEKLFF; CDR3nt: TGTGCCACCAGTGATGCGACAGGCCCTAATGAAAAACTGTTTTTT
j_gene: TRBJ2-5; v_gene: TRBV5-1; d_gene: TRBD1; abundance: -; CDR3aa: CASSFQDRGTQYF; CDR3nt: TGCGCCAGCAGTTTTCAGGACAGGGGGACCCAGTACTTC
j_gene: TRBJ2-3; v_gene: TRBV18; d_gene: TRBD2; abundance: -; CDR3aa: CASSRTSGGTPDTQYF; CDR3nt: TGTGCCAGCTCAAGAACTAGCGGGGGTACCCCAGATACGCAGTATTTT
j_gene: TRBJ2-7; v_gene: TRBV10-3; d_gene: TRBD2; abundance: -; CDR3aa: CAISDALAGGEQYF; CDR3nt: TGTGCCATCAGTGACGCTCTAGCGGGAGGCGAGCAGTACTTC
j_gene: TRBJ2-7; v_gene: TRBV24-1; d_gene: TRBD2; abundance: -; CDR3aa: CATSDFGTSGLYEQYF; CDR3nt: TGTGCCACCAGTGATTTCGGGACTAGCGGACTTTACGAGCAGTACTTC
j_gene: TRBJ1-1; v_gene: TRBV14; d_gene: TRBD1; abundance: once; CDR3aa: CASSQEVRGLISENTEAFF; CDR3nt: TGTGCCAGCAGCCAAGAAGTCAGGGGGCTGATAAGTGAGAACACTGAAGCTTTCTTT
j_gene: TRBJ1-4; v_gene: TRBV5-1; d_gene: -; abundance: -; CDR3aa: CASSPDLEKLFF; CDR3nt: TGCGCCAGCAGCCCGGACTTAGAAAAACTGTTTTTT
j_gene: TRBJ1-1; v_gene: TRBV2; d_gene: TRBD1; abundance: -; CDR3aa: CASTRDRFVSVGTEAFF; CDR3nt: TGTGCCAGCACCAGGGACAGGTTCGTTTCGGTCGGTACTGAAGCTTTCTTT
j_gene: TRBJ1-6; v_gene: TRBV5-4; d_gene: TRBD1; abundance: -; CDR3aa: CASSLGGQPANSPLHF; CDR3nt: TGTGCCAGCAGCTTGGGGGGACAGCCAGCAAATTCACCCCTCCACTTT
j_gene: TRBJ1-2; v_gene: TRBV4-3; d_gene: -; abundance: -; CDR3aa: CASSRALRQDYGYTF; CDR3nt: TGCGCCAGCAGCCGGGCCTTGAGACAGGACTATGGCTACACCTTC
j_gene: TRBJ1-5; v_gene: TRBV28; d_gene: -; abundance: -; CDR3aa: CASSSRAGSWNQPQHF; CDR3nt: TGTGCCAGCAGTTCTCGTGCGGGCAGTTGGAATCAGCCCCAGCATTTT
j_gene: TRBJ2-4; v_gene: TRBV19; d_gene: TRBD1; abundance: -; CDR3aa: CASSAPTGGKNIQYF; CDR3nt: TGTGCCAGTAGTGCCCCGACAGGGGGCAAAAACATTCAGTACTTC
j_gene: TRBJ2-7; v_gene: TRBV29-1; d_gene: -; abundance: -; CDR3aa: CSVLRDKQYF; CDR3nt: TGCAGCGTCCTCCGCGACAAGCAGTACTTC
j_gene: TRBJ1-6; v_gene: TRBV27; d_gene: -; abundance: once; CDR3aa: CASSLKGLNSPLHF; CDR3nt: TGTGCCAGCAGTTTAAAGGGGTTAAATTCACCCCTCCACTTT
j_gene: TRBJ1-1; v_gene: TRBV18; d_gene: -; abundance: -; CDR3aa: CASSPPPFQYDSQVSMNTEAFF; CDR3nt: TGTGCCAGCTCACCACCGCCCTTCCAATACGACAGCCAGGTATCCATGAACACTGAAGCTTTCTTT
j_gene: TRBJ1-3; v_gene: TRBV11-3; d_gene: -; abundance: -; CDR3aa: CASSLDSRRSSGNTIYF; CDR3nt: TGTGCCAGCAGCTTAGATTCTAGACGGAGCTCTGGAAACACCATATATTTT
j_gene: TRBJ1-2; v_gene: TRBV2; d_gene: TRBD1; abundance: -; CDR3aa: CASRGTVGGYTF; CDR3nt: TGTGCCAGCAGAGGGACAGTCGGTGGCTACACCTTC
j_gene: TRBJ2-1; v_gene: TRBV7-3; d_gene: TRBD1; abundance: -; CDR3aa: CASSLGGTGSYNEQFF; CDR3nt: TGTGCCAGCAGCTTAGGGGGGACAGGCTCCTACAATGAGCAGTTCTTC
j_gene: TRBJ2-3; v_gene: TRBV7-8; d_gene: -; abundance: -; CDR3aa: CASSVSRGWGTQYF; CDR3nt: TGTGCCAGCAGCGTCTCTAGGGGTTGGGGTACGCAGTATTTT
j_gene: TRBJ2-5; v_gene: TRBV15; d_gene: TRBD1; abundance: -; CDR3aa: CATSKGQGGRQETQYF; CDR3nt: TGTGCCACCAGCAAGGGACAGGGAGGAAGGCAAGAGACCCAGTACTTC
j_gene: TRBJ2-3; v_gene: TRBV5-1; d_gene: TRBD2; abundance: -; CDR3aa: CASSPGTSGSGADTQYF; CDR3nt: TGCGCCAGCAGCCCTGGGACTAGCGGGAGTGGGGCAGATACGCAGTATTTT
j_gene: TRBJ2-3; v_gene: TRBV7-3; d_gene: TRBD2; abundance: once; CDR3aa: CASSLRLAGGPDTQYF; CDR3nt: TGTGCCAGCAGCTTACGACTAGCGGGAGGGCCAGATACGCAGTATTTT
j_gene: TRBJ1-1; v_gene: TRBV11-3; d_gene: TRBD1; abundance: few; CDR3aa: CASSLYGGGSGTEAFF; CDR3nt: TGTGCCAGCAGCTTGTATGGAGGGGGCTCCGGCACTGAAGCTTTCTTT
j_gene: TRBJ2-1; v_gene: TRBV5-1; d_gene: -; abundance: -; CDR3aa: CASSSGEGADEQFF; CDR3nt: TGCGCCAGCAGCTCGGGTGAAGGGGCAGATGAGCAGTTCTTC